The 28 T cell receptor beta chains below all came from one sample that was sequenced in a study of shared clonotypes between healthy human individuals. Repertoires were generated with immunoSEQ multiplex PCR, while TCRdb's copy carries only in-frame clones and drops some. The table lists approximately 2,300,000 clones, about 90% of them singletons, with 0.37% in the top ten. Sequenced input: naive CD4+ T cells from PBMCs. Described subset: CD45RA+ positively selected. These receptor sequences come from a man aged 18 to 29 in good health. Some clones in this sample may be carry-over from other donors' samples.

The chain uses TRBV7-3 and TRBJ1-2; 8 bases line up with TRBD1. CDR3 length equals 13 residues. Germline trimming cut 5 bases from V and 8 bases from J; bases unmatched to any gene: 7. Per the germline V gene, CDR1 is SGHTA and CDR2 is FQGTGA. The CDR3 region is CASSPTGAEGYTF. The CDR3 DNA sequence: TGTGCCAGCAGCCCGACAGGGGCGGAAGGCTACACCTTC.

This chain connects TRBV7-9 to TRBJ2-7, with a tentative D call TRBD2 (6 bases). The CDR3 extends over 15 amino acids. Germline CDR1 and CDR2: SEHNR and FQNEAQ (reference sequence). V shed 0 bases and J shed 1 base, with 10 bases lying between them. DNA for the CDR3: TGTGCCAGCAGCTTAGCTAGCGGCAGTTCCTACGAGCAGTACTTC. Residues: CASSLASGSSYEQYF.

The chain uses TRBV30 and TRBJ1-6, with D unclear. Trimming stripped 2 bases from V and 11 bases from J, with 1 base between. The CDR3 totals 9 residues. The germline gives CDR1 GTSNPN, CDR2 SVGIG (reference sequence). In nucleotides, the CDR3 is TGTGCCTGGAGTCCACCCCTCCACTTT. Encoded protein: CAWSPPLHF.

This clone came up a few times. This chain connects TRBV4-2 to TRBJ2-3; 8 nucleotides agree with TRBD2. The V gene's germline CDR1 is LGHNA and CDR2 YNFKEQ. The CDR3 extends over 16 amino acids. V trimming: 0 bases; J trimming: 0 bases; junction bases outside the gene matches: 2. The CDR3 DNA reads TGTGCCAGCAGCCAAGAGGGACTAGGTAGCACAGATACGCAGTATTTT. Protein: CASSQEGLGSTDTQYF.

The chain is built from TRBV6-5 and TRBJ1-1; D gene unclear. This CDR3 comprises 13 residues. The V end was cut by 2 bases, the J end by 4 bases, with 8 bases between. In germline, CDR1 is MNHEY, CDR2 SVGAGI. CDR3 sequence reads: CASSYKSRTEAFF. DNA of the CDR3: TGTGCCAGCAGTTACAAAAGCCGCACTGAAGCTTTCTTT.

CDR3 sequence reads: CASSLGGTGASDEKLFF. CDR3 DNA sequence: TGCGCCAGCAGCTTGGGAGGGACAGGGGCGTCGGATGAAAAACTGTTTTTT. The V gene is TRBV5-1, the J gene TRBJ1-4; 10 bases match TRBD1. CDR3 size: 17 residues. The germline V gene has CDR1 SGHRS and CDR2 YFSETQ. The trim removed 0 bases at V and 6 bases at J, leaving 8 bases unmatched.

The chain recombines TRBV5-6 with TRBJ2-4, with 7 positions matching TRBD1. V dropped 6 bases and J dropped 0; count of bases not matched to a gene: 12. The CDR3 is made up of 17 amino acids. CDR1 and CDR2 (germline): SGHDT, YYEEEE. In DNA form, the CDR3 reads TGTGCCAGCACGAGGACAGGTTCTACTTTAGCCAAAAACATTCAGTACTTC. It specifies CASTRTGSTLAKNIQYF.

J is TRBJ2-3 and V is TRBV30, with D maybe TRBD2 (7 bases). The germline V and J ends were trimmed by 5 bases and 6 bases, with 12 bases remaining between them. The germline CDR1 and CDR2 sequences are GTSNPN and SVGIG (reference sequence). The CDR3 loop spans 12 amino acids. As DNA, the CDR3 is TGTGCCTGGGGGGGGGCGGGGGATACGCAGTATTTT. Protein: CAWGGAGDTQYF.

The V and J genes are TRBV6-6 and TRBJ2-7; the match to TRBD1 covers 10 bases. Germline values: CDR1 MNHNY, CDR2 SVGAGI (reference sequence). The CDR3 runs to 16 residues. The V and J ends lost 0 bases and 0 bases, in that order; junction bases with no gene match: 2. CDR3 residues: CASSYSTGGASYEQYF. The CDR3 nucleotides read TGTGCCAGCAGTTACTCGACAGGGGGCGCCTCCTACGAGCAGTACTTC.

CDR3 in amino acids: CASSKGVAEETQYF. CDR3 coding DNA: TGTGCCAGCAGCAAAGGGGTGGCGGAAGAGACCCAGTACTTC. This rearrangement joins TRBV7-3 to TRBJ2-5; tentatively, D is TRBD1 (5 bases). This CDR3 comprises 14 residues. CDR1 is SGHTA and CDR2 is FQGTGA in the germline V gene. Trimming pared 5 bases from V and 3 bases from J, leaving 13 bases between. Looking up the rest from reference TRBV7-3 and TRBJ2-5 gives the full variable domain: GAGVSQTPSNKVTEKGKYVELRCDPISGHTALYWYRQSLGQGPEFLIYFQGTGAADDSGLPNDRFFAVRPEGSVSTLKIQRTERGDSAVYLCASSKGVAEETQYFGPGTRLLVL.

This chain links TRBV5-1 with TRBJ1-1; perhaps TRBD1 as D (5 bases). Per the germline V gene, CDR1 is SGHRS and CDR2 is YFSETQ. Trimming took off 4 bases at V and 0 bases at J, with 16 bases between the two ends. CDR3 length: 16 residues. CDR3 in DNA: TGCGCCAGCAGCAAGGGTGAGGGGTCCATGAACACTGAAGCTTTCTTT. It codes for CASSKGEGSMNTEAFF.

This sequence joins TRBV28 and TRBJ2-7; 11 bases are shared with TRBD2. V shed 3 bases and J 6 bases; nucleotides not matched to a gene: 7. CDR3 size: 15 residues. CDR1 and CDR2 (germline): MDHEN, SYDVKM. This CDR3 is CASSLALAGGREQYF. CDR3 sequence (DNA): TGTGCCAGCAGTTTGGCCCTAGCGGGAGGTCGCGAGCAGTACTTC.

The rearrangement links TRBV18 to TRBJ2-1; TRBD2 agrees at 11 bases. This CDR3 has 20 amino acids. The V gene end was trimmed by 2 bases and the J gene end by 3 bases; junction bases not matched to a gene: 15. The germline V gene has CDR1 KGHSH and CDR2 LQKENI. CDR3 region: CASSPIISSGRIYYYNEQFF. The CDR3 DNA reads TGTGCCAGCTCACCAATCATATCTAGCGGGAGGATCTACTACTACAATGAGCAGTTCTTC. The complete variable domain, with remaining parts taken from reference TRBV18 and TRBJ2-1, reads NAGVMQNPRHLVRRRGQEARLRCSPMKGHSHVYWYRQLPEEGLKFMVYLQKENIIDESGMPKERFSAEFPKEGPSILRIQQVVRGDSAAYFCASSPIISSGRIYYYNEQFFGPGTRLTVL.

The chain recombines TRBV29-1 with TRBJ2-7; D might be TRBD1 (6 bases). CDR1 is SQVTM and CDR2 is ANQGSEA in the germline V gene. The CDR3 consists of 15 residues. The V and J ends lost 1 base and 2 bases respectively, with 15 bases between them. In DNA, the CDR3 is TGCAGCGTTGAAGTCCCGGAAGACAGGCCCTACGAGCAGTACTTC. Translated, it gives CSVEVPEDRPYEQYF.

This clone appeared a few times. This chain connects TRBV2 to TRBJ1-5, with 9 bases matching TRBD1. Trimming removed 10 bases from V and 7 bases from J; junction bases left unmatched: 8. The CDR3 consists of 13 residues. Germline CDR1 SNHLY, CDR2 FYNNEI. The CDR3 DNA reads TGTGCCACTTCGGGACAGGGTGGGCAGCCCCAGCATTTT. Its protein product is CATSGQGGQPQHF.

This chain joins TRBV5-6 and TRBJ1-3, with 8 bases lining up with TRBD1. CDR1 and CDR2 (germline): SGHDT, YYEEEE. This CDR3 comprises 18 residues. The J segment lost 4 bases and the V segment lost 1 base, leaving 13 bases of the junction unmatched. CDR3 amino acids: CASSLRGQGRSPGNTIYF. In DNA, the CDR3 is TGTGCCAGCAGCTTGAGAGGACAGGGACGTTCGCCGGGAAACACCATATATTTT.

This clone came up once. V is TRBV5-1 and J is TRBJ1-1, with D unclear. The ends were cut back, 3 bases at V and 0 bases at J, with 3 bases in the middle. The CDR3 totals 12 residues. From germline, CDR1 is SGHRS and CDR2 YFSETQ. The CDR3 here is CASSSMNTEAFF. As DNA, the CDR3 is TGCGCCAGCAGCTCGATGAACACTGAAGCTTTCTTT.

The CDR3 spells CASRLGQTPGEQYF. The CDR3 DNA is TGTGCCAGCAGGTTGGGACAGACTCCCGGCGAGCAGTACTTC. The V call is TRBV7-2, the J call TRBJ2-7; TRBD1 aligns across 7 bases. CDR1 and CDR2 from the germline V gene are SGHTA and FQGNSA. Losses at the gene ends were 6 bases for V and 6 bases for J; bases not matched to a gene: 11. The CDR3 sequence is 14 residues long.

The rearrangement uses TRBV5-1 and TRBJ2-7, with 10 nucleotides matching TRBD1. V was clipped by 0 bases and J by 2 bases; unmatched bases: 5. CDR1 is SGHRS and CDR2 is YFSETQ in the germline V gene. The CDR3 totals 16 residues. The CDR3 is CASSLEPGQGAYEQYF. Written as DNA, the CDR3 is TGCGCCAGCAGCTTGGAACCCGGACAGGGGGCCTACGAGCAGTACTTC.

The chain joins TRBV7-9 to TRBJ2-2, with TRBD2 matching 12 bases. Germline V lookup: CDR1 SEHNR, CDR2 FQNEAQ (reference sequence). The J segment lost 1 base and the V segment lost 10 bases, leaving 13 bases of the junction unmatched. This CDR3 spans 18 amino acids. CDR3 bases: TGTGCCAATGCGGATTCTAGCGGGAGGGCCTTGAACACCGGGGAGCTGTTTTTT. Its translation is CANADSSGRALNTGELFF.

This chain joins TRBV10-3 and TRBJ1-1, with D possibly matching TRBD1 (5 bases). This CDR3 has 16 amino acids. V lost 3 bases and J 1 base, leaving 15 bases between the germline ends. In germline, CDR1 is ENHRY, CDR2 SYGVKD. As DNA, the CDR3 is TGTGCCATCAGTGATTTCGGGGGGAATCGGAACACTGAAGCTTTCTTT. It is translated as CAISDFGGNRNTEAFF.

This chain joins TRBV9 and TRBJ2-7, with D perhaps TRBD2 (6 bases). V lost 2 bases, J lost 2 bases, and 14 bases lay in between. In germline, CDR1 is SGDLS, CDR2 YYNGEE. The length of the CDR3 is 15 residues. CDR3 sequence: CASSVTGLAPYEQYF. The CDR3 nucleotides read TGTGCCAGCAGCGTTACGGGACTCGCGCCCTACGAGCAGTACTTC.

This chain uses TRBV18 with TRBJ2-4; D is unresolved. Germline CDR1 is KGHSH and CDR2 is LQKENI. CDR3 length equals 16 residues. Trimming stripped 0 bases from V and 0 bases from J, with 9 bases between. The CDR3: CASSPPGDLAKNIQYF. CDR3 sequence (DNA): TGTGCCAGCTCACCACCGGGCGATCTAGCCAAAAACATTCAGTACTTC.

The J gene is TRBJ1-2, the V gene TRBV28; TRBD1 matches 8 bases. Trimming cost V 1 base and J 8 bases; bases outside gene matches: 6. CDR1 and CDR2 (germline): MDHEN, SYDVKM. This CDR3 is built from 14 residues. CDR3 in amino acids: CASSLYQGAEGYTF. The CDR3 nucleotides are TGTGCCAGCAGTTTATACCAGGGGGCGGAAGGCTACACCTTC.

In nucleotides, the CDR3 is TGTGCCAGCAGAAGGGCCCCATACGAGCAGTACTTC. It specifies CASRRAPYEQYF. The gene calls are TRBV6-1 and TRBJ2-7, with D hard to call. From germline, CDR1 is MNHNS and CDR2 SASEGT. With 6 bases removed from V and 4 bases from J, the gap between germline ends came to 10 bases. The CDR3 consists of 12 residues.

Comment on this clone: The sample carries other DNA sequences with the same CDR3. The rearrangement joins TRBV2 to TRBJ1-5; D is undetermined. V dropped 6 bases and J dropped 1 base, with 10 bases sitting between them. Germline V CDR1 and CDR2: SNHLY, FYNNEI. This CDR3 is 14 amino acids long. The CDR3 loop reads CASSPSLSNQPQHF. In nucleotides, the CDR3 is TGTGCCAGCAGCCCAAGCTTAAGCAATCAGCCCCAGCATTTT.

This clone was seen only a few times. The sample carries other DNA sequences with the same CDR3. The rearrangement joins TRBV5-1 to TRBJ2-3; unclear D gene. This CDR3 contains 13 residues. V lost 0 bases to trimming and J lost 0 bases, with 2 bases between them. CDR1 is SGHRS, CDR2 YFSETQ, per germline. This chain's CDR3 is CASSLGSTDTQYF. The CDR3 DNA reads TGCGCCAGCAGCTTGGGGAGCACAGATACGCAGTATTTT. Variable domain in full (rest from reference TRBV5-1 and TRBJ2-3): KAGVTQTPRYLIKTRGQQVTLSCSPISGHRSVSWYQQTPGQGLQFLFEYFSETQRNKGNFPGRFSGRQFSNSRSEMNVSTLELGDSALYLCASSLGSTDTQYFGPGTRLTVL.

This clone has a single count. The chain uses TRBV5-1 and TRBJ1-4; D perhaps matches TRBD1 (5 bases). CDR1 is SGHRS and CDR2 is YFSETQ in the germline V gene. Between the trimmed V and J ends, which lost 4 bases and 11 bases, there was a span of 21 bases. This CDR3 has 15 amino acids. The CDR3 is CASSVQGPTEGKLFF. CDR3 DNA: TGCGCCAGCAGCGTTCAGGGACCAACAGAGGGGAAACTGTTTTTT.